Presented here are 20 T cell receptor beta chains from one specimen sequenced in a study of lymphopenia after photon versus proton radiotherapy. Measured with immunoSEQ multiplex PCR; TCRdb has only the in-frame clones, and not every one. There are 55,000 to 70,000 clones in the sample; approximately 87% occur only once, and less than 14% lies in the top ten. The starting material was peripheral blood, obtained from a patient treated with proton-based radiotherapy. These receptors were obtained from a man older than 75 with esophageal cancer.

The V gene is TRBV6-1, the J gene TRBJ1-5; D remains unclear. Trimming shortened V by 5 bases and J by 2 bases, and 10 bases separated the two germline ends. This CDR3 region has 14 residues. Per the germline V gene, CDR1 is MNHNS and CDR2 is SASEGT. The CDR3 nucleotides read TGTGCCAGCAGTAAGGATATTGGCAATCAGCCCCAGCATTTT. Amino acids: CASSKDIGNQPQHF.

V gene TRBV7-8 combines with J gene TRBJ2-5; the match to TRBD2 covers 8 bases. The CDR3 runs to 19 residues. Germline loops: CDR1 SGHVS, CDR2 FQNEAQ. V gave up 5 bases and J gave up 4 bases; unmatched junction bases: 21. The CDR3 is CASSPYRVGGAGVPETQYF. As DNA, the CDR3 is TGTGCCAGCAGCCCCTACCGGGTCGGGGGGGCCGGGGTTCCAGAGACCCAGTACTTC.

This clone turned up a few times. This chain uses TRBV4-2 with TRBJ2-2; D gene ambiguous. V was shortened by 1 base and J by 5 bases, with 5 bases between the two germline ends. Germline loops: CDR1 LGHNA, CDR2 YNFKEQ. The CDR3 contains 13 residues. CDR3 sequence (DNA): TGTGCCAGCAGCCAAGCAGAAACCGGGGAGCTGTTTTTT. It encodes CASSQAETGELFF.

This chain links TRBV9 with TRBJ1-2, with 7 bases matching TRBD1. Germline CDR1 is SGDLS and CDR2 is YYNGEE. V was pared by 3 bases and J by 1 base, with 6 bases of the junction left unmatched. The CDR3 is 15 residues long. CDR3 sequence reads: CASSEVQGHNYGYTF. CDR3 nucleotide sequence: TGTGCCAGCAGCGAGGTACAGGGGCATAACTATGGCTACACCTTC.

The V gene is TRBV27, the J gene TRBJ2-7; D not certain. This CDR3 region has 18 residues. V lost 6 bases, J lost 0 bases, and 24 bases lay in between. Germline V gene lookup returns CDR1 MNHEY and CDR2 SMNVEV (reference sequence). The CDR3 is CASSLQLTDGFVSYEQYF. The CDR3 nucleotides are TGTGCCAGCAGCCTCCAGTTGACCGACGGATTCGTCTCCTACGAGCAGTACTTC.

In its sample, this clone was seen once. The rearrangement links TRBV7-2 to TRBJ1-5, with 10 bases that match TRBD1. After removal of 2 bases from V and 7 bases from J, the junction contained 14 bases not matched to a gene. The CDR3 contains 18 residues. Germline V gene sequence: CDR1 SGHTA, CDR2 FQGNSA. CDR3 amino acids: CASSLFPRTGGIGQPQHF. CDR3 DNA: TGTGCCAGCAGCTTATTTCCCCGGACAGGGGGTATCGGGCAGCCCCAGCATTTT.

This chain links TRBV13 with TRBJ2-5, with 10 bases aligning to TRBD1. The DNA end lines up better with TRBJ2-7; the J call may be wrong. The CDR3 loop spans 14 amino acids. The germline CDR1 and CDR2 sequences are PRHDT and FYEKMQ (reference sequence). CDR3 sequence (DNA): TGTGCCAGCAGCTTGACAGGGGGCAACTACGAGCAGTACTTC. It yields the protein CASSLTGGNYEQYF.

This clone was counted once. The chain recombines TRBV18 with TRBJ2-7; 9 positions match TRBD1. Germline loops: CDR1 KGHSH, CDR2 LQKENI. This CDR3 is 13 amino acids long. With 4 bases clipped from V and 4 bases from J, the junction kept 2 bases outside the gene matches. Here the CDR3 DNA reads TGTGCCAGCTCACTGGACAGGGGTTACGAGCAGTACTTC. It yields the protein CASSLDRGYEQYF. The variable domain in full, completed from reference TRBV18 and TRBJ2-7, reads NAGVMQNPRHLVRRRGQEARLRCSPMKGHSHVYWYRQLPEEGLKFMVYLQKENIIDESGMPKERFSAEFPKEGPSILRIQQVVRGDSAAYFCASSLDRGYEQYFGPGTRLTVT.

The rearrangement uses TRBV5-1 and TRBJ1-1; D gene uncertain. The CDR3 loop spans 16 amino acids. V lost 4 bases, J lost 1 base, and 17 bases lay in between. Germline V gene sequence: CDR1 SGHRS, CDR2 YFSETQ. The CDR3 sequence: CASSLMFAHANTEAFF. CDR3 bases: TGCGCCAGCAGCCTGATGTTTGCGCACGCGAACACTGAAGCTTTCTTT.

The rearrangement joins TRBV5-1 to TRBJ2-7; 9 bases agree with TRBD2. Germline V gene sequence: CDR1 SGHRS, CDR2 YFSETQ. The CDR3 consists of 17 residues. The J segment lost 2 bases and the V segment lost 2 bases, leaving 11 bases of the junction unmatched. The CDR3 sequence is CASSFTSGASGTYEQYF. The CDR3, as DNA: TGCGCCAGCAGCTTTACCTCTGGGGCTAGCGGGACCTACGAGCAGTACTTC.

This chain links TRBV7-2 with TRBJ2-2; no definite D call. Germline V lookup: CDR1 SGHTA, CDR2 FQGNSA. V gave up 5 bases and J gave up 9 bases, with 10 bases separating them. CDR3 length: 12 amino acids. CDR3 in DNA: TGTGCCAGCAGCCCCCAAGGCAGGGAGCTGTTTTTT. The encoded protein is CASSPQGRELFF.

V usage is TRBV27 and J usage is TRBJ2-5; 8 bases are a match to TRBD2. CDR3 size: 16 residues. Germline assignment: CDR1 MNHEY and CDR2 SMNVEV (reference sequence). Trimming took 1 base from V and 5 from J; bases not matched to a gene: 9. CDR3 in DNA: TGTGCCAGCAGTTTATTACCCGAGGGACTAGTCGAGACCCAGTACTTC. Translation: CASSLLPEGLVETQYF.

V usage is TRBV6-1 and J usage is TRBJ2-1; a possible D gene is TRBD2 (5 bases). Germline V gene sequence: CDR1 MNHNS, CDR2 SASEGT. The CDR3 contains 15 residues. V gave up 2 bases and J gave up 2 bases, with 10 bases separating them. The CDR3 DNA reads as TGTGCCAGCAGTGAAACCGACTACACCTACAATGAGCAGTTCTTC. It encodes CASSETDYTYNEQFF.

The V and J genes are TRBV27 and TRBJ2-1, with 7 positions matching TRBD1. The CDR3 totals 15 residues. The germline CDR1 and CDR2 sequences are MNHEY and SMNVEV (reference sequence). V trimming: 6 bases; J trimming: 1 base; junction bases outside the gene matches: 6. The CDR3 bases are TGTGCCAGCAGCCAACAGGGGAGTTCCTACAATGAGCAGTTCTTC. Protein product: CASSQQGSSYNEQFF.

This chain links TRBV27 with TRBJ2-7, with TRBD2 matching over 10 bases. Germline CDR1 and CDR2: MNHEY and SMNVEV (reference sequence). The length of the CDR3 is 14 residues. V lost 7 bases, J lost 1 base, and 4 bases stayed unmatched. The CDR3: CASTISGGSYEQYF. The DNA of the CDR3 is TGTGCCAGCACTATTAGCGGGGGGTCCTACGAGCAGTACTTC.

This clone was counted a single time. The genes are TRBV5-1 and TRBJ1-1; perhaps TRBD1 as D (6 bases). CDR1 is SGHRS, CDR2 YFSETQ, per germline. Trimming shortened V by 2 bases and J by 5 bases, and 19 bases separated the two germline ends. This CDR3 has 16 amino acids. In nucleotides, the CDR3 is TGCGCCAGCAGCTTAATACAGGGTAATGGTAGGACTGAAGCTTTCTTT. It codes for CASSLIQGNGRTEAFF.

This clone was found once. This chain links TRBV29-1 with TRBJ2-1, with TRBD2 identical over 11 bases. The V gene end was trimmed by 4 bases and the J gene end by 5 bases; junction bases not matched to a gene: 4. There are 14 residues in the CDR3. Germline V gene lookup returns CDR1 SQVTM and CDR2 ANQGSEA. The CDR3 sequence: CSVVVAGGHNEQFF. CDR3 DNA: TGCAGCGTTGTAGTAGCGGGAGGGCACAATGAGCAGTTCTTC.

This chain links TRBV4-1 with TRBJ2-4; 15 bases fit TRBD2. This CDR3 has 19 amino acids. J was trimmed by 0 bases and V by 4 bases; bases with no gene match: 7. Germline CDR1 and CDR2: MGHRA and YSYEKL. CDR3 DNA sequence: TGCGCCAGCAGCCTCGCTGGACTAGCGGGGGGGGTAGCCAAAAACATTCAGTACTTC. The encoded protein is CASSLAGLAGGVAKNIQYF.

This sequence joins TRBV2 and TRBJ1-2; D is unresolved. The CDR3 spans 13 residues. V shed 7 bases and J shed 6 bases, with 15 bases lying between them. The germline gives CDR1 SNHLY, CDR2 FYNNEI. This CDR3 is CASNQRGLDGYTF. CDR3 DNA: TGTGCCAGCAATCAACGGGGTCTTGATGGCTACACCTTC.

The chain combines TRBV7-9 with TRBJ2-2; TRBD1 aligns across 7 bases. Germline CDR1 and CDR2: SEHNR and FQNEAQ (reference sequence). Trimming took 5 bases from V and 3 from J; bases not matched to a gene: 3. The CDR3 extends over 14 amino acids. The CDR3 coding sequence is TGTGCCAGCAGCAGGGGGCAGGACACCGGGGAGCTGTTTTTT. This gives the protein CASSRGQDTGELFF.